This TCR beta chain appears in the sequencing data of a study of shared clonotypes between healthy human individuals. CD4+ cells yielded CD45RA+ naive and CD45RA-negative memory subsets. V was clipped by 2 bases and J by 1 base, with 14 bases between them. Germline assignment: CDR1 KGHSH and CDR2 LQKENI. This CDR3 is 16 amino acids long. Repertoires were generated with immunoSEQ multiplex PCR, while TCRdb's copy carries only in-frame clones and drops some. This sample has around 1 million clones, with 76% found just once. This TCR came from a man between 18 and 35 years old in good health. The sample taken for sequencing was memory CD4+ T cells sorted from blood. Subset denoted: CD45RA-negative fraction. The chain combines TRBV18 with TRBJ1-1, with D unresolved. Here the CDR3 reads CASSPNIDHTNTEAFF. The CDR3 DNA sequence: TGTGCCAGCTCACCAAACATTGACCACACGAACACTGAAGCTTTCTTT.